This T cell receptor beta chain comes out of a study of breast tumors, draining lymph nodes, adjacent tissues. This clonotype was seen more than once but under ten times. No antigen is known for it. A single record per CDR3 protein comes from TCRdb applying MiXCR to the multiplex PCR reads. The sample lists a few hundred thousand distinct CDR3 sequences; 34% were seen once. Whole-study findings and limits: Luminal-like breast cancer showed significantly greater tumor-nontumor repertoire similarity than basal-like breast cancer did. Tumor TCR diversity was below lymph nodes but above nontumor tissue.

Samples came from axillary lymph nodes draining the breast cancer. Trimming cost V 3 bases and J 2 bases; bases outside gene matches: 5. The germline gives CDR1 SGHNT, CDR2 YYREEE (reference sequence). The CDR3 contains 15 residues. The sample comprised axillary lymph node tissue. This chain connects TRBV5-4 to TRBJ2-3; TRBD2 agrees at 8 bases. The sequence came from a female donor with breast cancer. Some clones in this sample may be carry-over from other donors' samples. The CDR3, as DNA: TGTGCCAGCAGCTCCGGGACTAGGGCCACAGATACGCAGTATTTT. Translating gives CASSSGTRATDTQYF.